A single sample gave rise to the 10 T cell receptor beta chains below, sequenced in a study of cytomegalovirus exposure and HLA in healthy donors. PCR used 60 Vbeta primers and 13 Jbeta primers. This table comes from immunoSEQ multiplex PCR, and its TCRdb copy is limited to in-frame clones, with some not included. Altogether over 150,000 clones are present, roughly 83% being singletons, with the ten largest covering 1% to 1.5%. Sequences were obtained from PBMCs. These receptors were taken from a boy aged 2 to 10 in good health and CMV-seronegative.

V and J are TRBV6-1 and TRBJ2-2; TRBD1 agrees at 9 bases. The CDR3 runs 17 residues. Germline V gives CDR1 MNHNS, CDR2 SASEGT. The V and J ends lost 2 bases and 8 bases, in that order; junction bases with no gene match: 12. The CDR3 reads CASSESWTGASWGELFF. In DNA form, the CDR3 reads TGTGCCAGCAGTGAATCTTGGACAGGGGCCTCCTGGGGGGAGCTGTTTTTT.

This clone was counted once. CDR3 loop: CASSRGRGTNEKLFF. CDR3 sequence (DNA): TGTGCCAGCAGCCGCGGGAGGGGTACTAATGAAAAACTGTTTTTT. The rearrangement uses TRBV7-9 and TRBJ1-4, with D possibly matching TRBD1 (5 bases). This CDR3 has 15 residues. V was clipped by 5 bases and J by 2 bases, with 12 bases between them. Per the germline V gene, CDR1 is SEHNR and CDR2 is FQNEAQ (reference sequence).

The chain employs TRBV25-1 and TRBJ1-2; tentative D call: TRBD1 (6 bases). Germline CDR1 reads MGHDK; CDR2 reads SYGVNS. CDR3 length: 16 residues. V shed 5 bases and J shed 6 bases, with 22 bases lying between them. CDR3 amino acids: CASSRPGQSARHGYTF. Here the CDR3 DNA reads TGTGCCAGCAGTCGGCCCGGACAGTCCGCACGGCATGGCTACACCTTC.

This clone was found a few times. J is TRBJ1-6 and V is TRBV5-6; D is unresolved. The CDR3 runs to 12 residues. The germline V gene has CDR1 SGHDT and CDR2 YYEEEE. Trimming left V 4 bases short and J 9 bases short, with 8 bases between. CDR3 residues: CASSLNFSPLHF. The CDR3 bases are TGTGCCAGCAGCCTAAACTTTTCACCCCTCCACTTT.

This rearrangement joins TRBV30 to TRBJ2-6; D gene uncertain. This CDR3 contains 14 residues. Per germline, CDR1 GTSNPN and CDR2 SVGIG (reference sequence). Trimming took off 4 bases at V and 0 bases at J, with 7 bases between the two ends. CDR3 amino acids: CAWNYGSGANVLTF. The CDR3 DNA is TGTGCCTGGAACTATGGCTCTGGGGCCAACGTCCTGACTTTC.

The V and J genes are TRBV5-1 and TRBJ1-1; possible D gene TRBD1, 5 bases. The CDR3 is 14 residues long. V was shortened by 4 bases and J by 4 bases, with 14 bases between the two germline ends. Germline loops: CDR1 SGHRS, CDR2 YFSETQ. The DNA for the CDR3 is TGCGCCAGCAGCACCCACTTTGGGGCCACTGAAGCTTTCTTT. This translates into CASSTHFGATEAFF.

This sequence joins TRBV5-1 and TRBJ2-1, with 10 positions matching TRBD2. V gave up 2 bases and J gave up 6 bases; unmatched junction bases: 2. CDR1 and CDR2 (germline): SGHRS, YFSETQ. The CDR3 consists of 14 residues. CDR3 sequence (DNA): TGCGCCAGCAGCTTAAGCGGGAGGGCCAATGAGCAGTTCTTC. Translation gives CASSLSGRANEQFF. Supplemented by reference TRBV5-1 and TRBJ2-1, the full variable domain reads KAGVTQTPRYLIKTRGQQVTLSCSPISGHRSVSWYQQTPGQGLQFLFEYFSETQRNKGNFPGRFSGRQFSNSRSEMNVSTLELGDSALYLCASSLSGRANEQFFGPGTRLTVL.

V is TRBV5-1 and J is TRBJ2-5, with 8 bases matching TRBD2. Trimming took 6 bases from V and 7 from J; bases not matched to a gene: 14. Germline assignment: CDR1 SGHRS and CDR2 YFSETQ. The CDR3 covers 15 residues. This chain's CDR3 is CASTVGLVGGGTQYF. The CDR3 DNA sequence: TGCGCCAGCACCGTCGGACTAGTCGGGGGGGGGACCCAGTACTTC. Complete variable domain (other parts from reference TRBV5-1 and TRBJ2-5): KAGVTQTPRYLIKTRGQQVTLSCSPISGHRSVSWYQQTPGQGLQFLFEYFSETQRNKGNFPGRFSGRQFSNSRSEMNVSTLELGDSALYLCASTVGLVGGGTQYFGPGTRLLVL.

This chain joins TRBV12-5 and TRBJ1-5; a weak D match, TRBD1 (6 bases). CDR1 and CDR2 from the germline V gene are LGHNT and FRNRAP. The CDR3 length is 16 residues. V was clipped by 2 bases and J by 5 bases, with 16 bases between them. CDR3 sequence (DNA): TGTGCTAGTGGTTTGTATATGTCGACAGGTGATCAGCCCCAGCATTTT. It codes for CASGLYMSTGDQPQHF.

The V call is TRBV19, the J call TRBJ2-1; 9 nucleotides line up with TRBD1. Trimming took 6 bases from V and 2 from J; bases not matched to a gene: 5. Germline V gene lookup returns CDR1 LNHDA and CDR2 SQIVND (reference sequence). This CDR3 spans 15 amino acids. The CDR3 loop is CASRTGGGAYNEQFF. The CDR3 DNA is TGTGCCAGTAGAACAGGGGGCGGGGCCTACAATGAGCAGTTCTTC.